This entry concerns a single T cell receptor (beta chain). Its target is not known. Stated time point: cycle 4 day 1 (C4D1), after about 6 weeks of nivolumab. Brentuximab vedotin exposure varied among the patients, all of whom had relapsed after autologous stem cell transplantation. Using immunoSEQ multiplex PCR, the repertoire was profiled, and TCRdb retains in-frame clones only, with some absent. The data show about 50,000 clones, roughly 90% seen once. Trimming removed 7 bases at V and 0 bases at J, with 18 bases between. The CDR3 is made up of 16 amino acids. The germline CDR1 and CDR2 sequences are SEHNR and FQNEAQ (reference sequence). The sample comes from a study of PD-1 blockade in classical Hodgkin lymphoma. General observations from the study: Complete responders matched newly diagnosed patients in baseline diversity. Compared with baseline, CD4+ but not CD8+ TCR diversity had risen significantly by C4D1.

Sample: peripheral blood mononuclear cells (PBMCs), taken before the fourth cycle of nivolumab. The chain carries TRBV7-9 and TRBJ1-1, with D perhaps matching TRBD1 (6 bases). This receptor was identified in a human donor with classical Hodgkin lymphoma. CDR3 residues: CASTMSSRQVNTEAFF. For the CDR3, the DNA is TGTGCCAGCACAATGAGCTCTCGACAGGTGAACACTGAAGCTTTCTTT.